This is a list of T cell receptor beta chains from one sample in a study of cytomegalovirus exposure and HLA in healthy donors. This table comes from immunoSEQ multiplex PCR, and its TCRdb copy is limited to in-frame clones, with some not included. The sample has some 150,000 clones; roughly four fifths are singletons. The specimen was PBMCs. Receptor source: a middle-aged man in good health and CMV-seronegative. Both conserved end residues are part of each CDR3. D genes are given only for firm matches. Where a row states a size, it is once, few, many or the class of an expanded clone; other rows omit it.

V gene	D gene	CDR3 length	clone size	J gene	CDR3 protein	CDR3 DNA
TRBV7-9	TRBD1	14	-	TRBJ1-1	CASSDTGVGTEAFF	TGTGCCAGCAGCGATACAGGGGTAGGCACTGAAGCTTTCTTT
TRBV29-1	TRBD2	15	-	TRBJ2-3	CSYGGAGGLPDTQYF	TGCAGCTATGGGGGCGCGGGGGGGCTTCCAGACACGCAGTATTTT
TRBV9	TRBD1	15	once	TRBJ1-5	CASSVGGTGNQPQHF	TGTGCCAGCAGCGTAGGTGGGACAGGGAATCAGCCCCAGCATTTT
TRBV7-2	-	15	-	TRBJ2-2	CASRGGHTDTGELFF	TGTGCCAGCAGAGGGGGTCATACCGACACCGGGGAGCTGTTTTTT
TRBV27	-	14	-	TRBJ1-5	CASRAGTGNQPQHF	TGTGCCAGCAGGGCAGGGACTGGCAATCAGCCCCAGCATTTT
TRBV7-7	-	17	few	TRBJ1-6	CASSLAPPGGGNSPLHF	TGTGCTAGCAGCTTAGCGCCTCCAGGCGGAGGGAATTCACCCCTCCACTTT
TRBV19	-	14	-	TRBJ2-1	CATPGASRGNEQFF	TGTGCCACTCCCGGGGCTAGCAGGGGCAATGAGCAGTTCTTC
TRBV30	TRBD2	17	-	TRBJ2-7	CAWSNRLAGEGTYEQYF	TGTGCCTGGAGTAATAGACTAGCGGGGGAGGGGACCTACGAGCAGTACTTC
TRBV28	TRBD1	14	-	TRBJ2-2	CASRGQGGGGELFF	TGTGCCAGCAGGGGACAGGGGGGCGGCGGGGAGCTGTTTTTT
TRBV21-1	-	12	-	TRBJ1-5	CASSKSSQPQHF	TGTGCCAGCAGCAAATCGAGTCAGCCCCAGCATTTT
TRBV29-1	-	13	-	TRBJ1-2	CSVGLQSNYGYTF	TGCAGCGTTGGTTTACAGTCTAACTATGGCTACACCTTC
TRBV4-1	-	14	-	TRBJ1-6	CTSAKGDHNSPLHF	TGCACCAGCGCGAAAGGGGATCATAATTCACCCCTCCACTTT
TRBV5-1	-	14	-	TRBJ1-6	CASSLSSYNSPLHF	TGCGCCAGCAGCCTTAGCTCCTATAATTCACCCCTCCACTTT
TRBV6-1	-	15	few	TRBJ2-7	CASTKGQGRTYEQYF	TGTGCCAGCACGAAGGGGCAGGGGCGCACCTACGAGCAGTACTTC
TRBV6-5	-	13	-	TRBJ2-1	CAGSRSENNEQFF	TGTGCCGGCAGTAGGTCGGAGAACAATGAGCAGTTCTTC
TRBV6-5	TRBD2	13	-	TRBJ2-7	CASKASGGAAQYF	TGTGCCAGCAAGGCCAGCGGGGGGGCCGCGCAGTACTTC
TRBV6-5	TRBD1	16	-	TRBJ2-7	CASSYSTRQGSYEQYF	TGTGCCAGCAGTTACTCAACACGACAGGGATCCTACGAGCAGTACTTC
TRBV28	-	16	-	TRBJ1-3	CASSLLVGGSGNTIYF	TGTGCCAGCAGTTTATTGGTAGGGGGCTCTGGAAACACCATATATTTT
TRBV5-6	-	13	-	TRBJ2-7	CASSWGHSYEQYF	TGTGCCAGCAGTTGGGGACATTCCTACGAGCAGTACTTC
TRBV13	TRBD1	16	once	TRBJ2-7	CASSPRDRLRTYEQYF	TGTGCCAGCAGCCCCCGGGACAGGCTTCGAACCTACGAGCAGTACTTC
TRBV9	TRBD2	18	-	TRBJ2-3	CASSVGFSGGARTDTQYF	TGTGCCAGCAGCGTAGGCTTTAGCGGGGGGGCCCGCACAGATACGCAGTATTTT
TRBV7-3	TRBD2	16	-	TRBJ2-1	CASSLTGLAGNNEQFF	TGTGCCAGCAGCTTAACGGGTCTAGCGGGAAACAATGAGCAGTTCTTC
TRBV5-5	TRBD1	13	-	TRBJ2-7	CASSPDRLDEQYF	TGTGCCAGCAGCCCGGACAGGTTAGACGAGCAGTACTTC
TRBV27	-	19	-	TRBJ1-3	CASSLRGNERGADGNTIYF	TGTGCCAGCAGTTTAAGGGGAAACGAACGGGGGGCGGATGGAAACACCATATATTTT
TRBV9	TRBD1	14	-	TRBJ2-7	CASSVEDRGYEQYF	TGTGCCAGCAGCGTAGAGGACAGGGGCTACGAGCAGTACTTC
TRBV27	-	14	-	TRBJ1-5	CASSHPGSGQPQHF	TGTGCCAGCAGTCACCCAGGATCGGGGCAGCCCCAGCATTTT
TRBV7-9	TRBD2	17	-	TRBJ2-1	CASSLGPSYGGYNEQFF	TGTGCCAGCAGCTTAGGTCCTAGCTACGGGGGGTACAATGAGCAGTTCTTC
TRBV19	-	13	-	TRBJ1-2	CASSIRGRDGYTF	TGTGCCAGTAGTATAAGAGGGCGGGATGGCTACACCTTC
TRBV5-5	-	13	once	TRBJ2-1	CASSAGTYNEQFF	TGTGCCAGCAGCGCCGGGACCTACAATGAGCAGTTCTTC
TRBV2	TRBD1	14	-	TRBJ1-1	CASSTGVGYTEAFF	TGTGCCAGCAGTACAGGGGTGGGGTACACTGAAGCTTTCTTT
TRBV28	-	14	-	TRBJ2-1	CASSFAGIYNEQFF	TGTGCCAGCAGTTTCGCGGGAATTTACAATGAGCAGTTCTTC
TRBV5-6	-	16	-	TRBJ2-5	CASSLAVLDSQETQYF	TGTGCCAGCAGCTTGGCGGTCCTGGACAGCCAAGAGACCCAGTACTTC
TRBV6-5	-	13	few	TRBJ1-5	CASSYQDGQPQHF	TGTGCCAGCAGTTATCAGGATGGACAGCCCCAGCATTTT
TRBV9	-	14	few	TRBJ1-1	CASSGGLLNTEAFF	TGTGCCAGCAGCGGAGGACTTTTGAACACTGAAGCTTTCTTT
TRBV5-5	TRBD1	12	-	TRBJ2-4	CASSLPGQGDFF	TGTGCCAGCAGCTTACCGGGACAGGGGGATTTCTTC
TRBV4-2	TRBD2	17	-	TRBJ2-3	CASSQDSGGASTDTQYF	TGTGCCAGCAGCCAAGATAGCGGGGGGGCTAGCACAGATACGCAGTATTTT
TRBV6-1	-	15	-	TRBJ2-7	CASSALRDTSYEQYF	TGTGCCAGCAGTGCTCTTAGGGACACCTCCTACGAGCAGTACTTC
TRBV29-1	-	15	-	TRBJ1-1	CSVSGDLYMNTEAFF	TGCAGCGTTTCGGGGGACCTTTACATGAACACTGAAGCTTTCTTT
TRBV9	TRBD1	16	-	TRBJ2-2	CASSGGTGYTAGELFF	TGTGCCAGCAGCGGCGGGACAGGGTATACGGCCGGGGAGCTGTTTTTT
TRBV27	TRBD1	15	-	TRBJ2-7	CASSLGGQGSYEQYF	TGTGCCAGCAGCTTGGGTGGACAGGGAAGCTACGAGCAGTACTTC
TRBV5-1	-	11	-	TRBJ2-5	CASSFQETQYF	TGCGCCAGCAGCTTCCAGGAGACCCAGTACTTC
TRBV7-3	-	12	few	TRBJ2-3	CASSLTGDTQYF	TGTGCCAGCAGCCTCACCGGGGATACGCAGTATTTT
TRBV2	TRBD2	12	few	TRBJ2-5	CASSGEGETQYF	TGTGCCAGCAGTGGGGAGGGGGAGACCCAGTACTTC